This T cell receptor (beta chain) was recovered during a study of blood T cell repertoires in COVID-19. The overall study: Sites in the United States, Italy and Spain provided acute and convalescent COVID-19 samples. In each case, the material was cDNA or gDNA derived from T cells, B-cell-depleted T cells, or PBMCs.

V was pared by 5 bases and J by 1 base, with 4 bases of the junction left unmatched. The CDR3 length is 16 residues. Looked up from germline, CDR1 is SGHTA and CDR2 is FQGNSA. Per the original methods: Estimation of nucleated cell counts relied on the amplification of reference gene primers. TCRdb keeps only in-frame clones here, not all; method: immunoSEQ multiplex PCR. D and trimming come from the DNA, and the V and J calls and clone size come from that table. Among 70,000 to 95,000 clones, approximately 78% were seen once, and the ten largest hold around an eighth. The sequence derives from a human donor in a cohort sampled during active COVID-19. This rearrangement joins TRBV7-2 to TRBJ2-3; TRBD2 matches at 12 bases. Sequencing was performed on peripheral blood. The CDR3 nucleotides read TGTGCCAGCAGCCCCGGACTAGCGGGACGCACAGATACGCAGTATTTT. It translates to CASSPGLAGRTDTQYF.